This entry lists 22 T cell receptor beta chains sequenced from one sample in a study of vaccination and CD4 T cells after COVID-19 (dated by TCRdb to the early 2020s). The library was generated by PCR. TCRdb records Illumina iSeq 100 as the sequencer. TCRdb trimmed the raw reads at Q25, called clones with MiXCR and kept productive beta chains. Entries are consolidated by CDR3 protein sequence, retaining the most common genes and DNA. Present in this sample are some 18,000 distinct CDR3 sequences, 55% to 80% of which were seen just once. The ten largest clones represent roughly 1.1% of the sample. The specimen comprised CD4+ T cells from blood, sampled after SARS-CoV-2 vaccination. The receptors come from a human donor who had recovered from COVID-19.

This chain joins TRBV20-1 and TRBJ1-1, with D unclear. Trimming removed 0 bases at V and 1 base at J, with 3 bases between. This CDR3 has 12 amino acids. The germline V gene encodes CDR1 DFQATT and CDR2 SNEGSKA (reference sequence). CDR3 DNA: TGCAGTGCTAGAGATGAGAACACTGAAGCTTTCTTT. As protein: CSARDENTEAFF.

Here the CDR3 reads CASSLGTDKNIQYF. CDR3 DNA sequence: TGTGCCAGCAGCTTGGGGACCGATAAAAACATTCAGTACTTC. The J gene is TRBJ2-4, the V gene TRBV5-4; D unresolved. Per germline, CDR1 SGHNT and CDR2 YYREEE (reference sequence). The CDR3 runs to 14 residues. Trimming shortened V by 0 bases and J by 4 bases, and 8 bases separated the two germline ends.

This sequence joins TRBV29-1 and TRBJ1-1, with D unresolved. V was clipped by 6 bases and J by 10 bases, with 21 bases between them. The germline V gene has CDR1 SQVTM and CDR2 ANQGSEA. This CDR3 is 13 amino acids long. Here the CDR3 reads CSVRREVRGGAFF. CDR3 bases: TGCAGCGTCCGTAGGGAGGTACGAGGCGGAGCTTTCTTT.

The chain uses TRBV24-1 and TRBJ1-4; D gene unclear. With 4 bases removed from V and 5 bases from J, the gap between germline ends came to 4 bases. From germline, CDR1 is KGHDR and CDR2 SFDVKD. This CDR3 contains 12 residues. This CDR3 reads CATSDGNEKLFF. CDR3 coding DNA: TGTGCCACCAGTGACGGGAATGAAAAACTGTTTTTT.

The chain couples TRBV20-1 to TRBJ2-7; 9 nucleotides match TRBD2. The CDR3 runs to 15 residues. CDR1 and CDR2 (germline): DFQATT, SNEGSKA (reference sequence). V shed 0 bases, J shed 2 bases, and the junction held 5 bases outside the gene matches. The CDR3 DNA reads TGCAGTGCTAGAGATCCTAGCGGGGCGACCTACGAGCAGTACTTC. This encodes CSARDPSGATYEQYF.

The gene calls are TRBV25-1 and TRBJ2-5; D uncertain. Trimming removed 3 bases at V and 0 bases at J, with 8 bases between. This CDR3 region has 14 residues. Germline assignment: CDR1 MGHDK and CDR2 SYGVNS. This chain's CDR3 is CASSESLYQETQYF. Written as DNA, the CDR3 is TGTGCCAGCAGTGAGTCCTTGTACCAAGAGACCCAGTACTTC.

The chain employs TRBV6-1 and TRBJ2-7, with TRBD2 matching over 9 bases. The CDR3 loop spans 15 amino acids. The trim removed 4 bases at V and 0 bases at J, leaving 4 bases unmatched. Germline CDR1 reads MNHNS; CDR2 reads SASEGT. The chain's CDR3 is CASSVTSGLSYEQYF. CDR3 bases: TGTGCCAGCAGTGTTACTAGCGGGCTCTCCTACGAGCAGTACTTC.

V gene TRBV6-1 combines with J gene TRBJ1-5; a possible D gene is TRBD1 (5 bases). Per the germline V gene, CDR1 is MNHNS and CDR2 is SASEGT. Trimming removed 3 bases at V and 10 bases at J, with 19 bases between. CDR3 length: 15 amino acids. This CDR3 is CASSDGGGGSGPQHF. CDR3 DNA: TGTGCCAGCAGTGACGGGGGGGGAGGTTCGGGTCCCCAGCATTTT.

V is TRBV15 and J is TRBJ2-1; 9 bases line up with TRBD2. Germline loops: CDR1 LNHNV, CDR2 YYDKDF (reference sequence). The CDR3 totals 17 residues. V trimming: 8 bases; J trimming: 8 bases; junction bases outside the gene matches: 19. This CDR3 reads CATARPQLAGVTHEQFF. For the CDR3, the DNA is TGTGCCACCGCGAGGCCACAATTAGCGGGAGTAACCCATGAGCAGTTCTTC.

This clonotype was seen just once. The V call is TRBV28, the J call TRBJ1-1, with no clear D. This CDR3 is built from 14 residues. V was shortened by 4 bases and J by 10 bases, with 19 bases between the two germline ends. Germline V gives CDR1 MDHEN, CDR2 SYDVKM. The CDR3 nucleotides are TGTGCCAGCAGTTCGCCGGGCCTAGAGATCGCAGCTTTCTTT. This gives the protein CASSSPGLEIAAFF.

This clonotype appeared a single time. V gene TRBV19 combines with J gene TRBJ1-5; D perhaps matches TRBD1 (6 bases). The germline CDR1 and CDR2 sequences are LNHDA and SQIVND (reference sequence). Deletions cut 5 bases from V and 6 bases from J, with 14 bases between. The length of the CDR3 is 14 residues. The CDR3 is CASSPPGGAQPQHF. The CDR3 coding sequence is TGTGCCAGTAGTCCGCCGGGGGGGGCTCAGCCCCAGCATTTT.

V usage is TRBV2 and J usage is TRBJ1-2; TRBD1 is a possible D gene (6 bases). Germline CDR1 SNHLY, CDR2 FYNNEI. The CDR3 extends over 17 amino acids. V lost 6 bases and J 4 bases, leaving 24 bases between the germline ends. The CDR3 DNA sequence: TGTGCCAGCAGAAGTCCTGGGGTCAGGGGCGAAAGCTATGGCTACACCTTC. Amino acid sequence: CASRSPGVRGESYGYTF.

The DNA of the CDR3 is TGTGCCAGCAGTTATCGGGACACTGAAGCTTTCTTT. Protein product: CASSYRDTEAFF. This chain joins TRBV6-2 or TRBV6-3 and TRBJ1-1; no clear D. CDR3 size: 12 residues. The germline V gene has CDR1 MNHEY and CDR2 SVGEGT. Trimming left V 3 bases short and J 3 bases short, with 5 bases between.

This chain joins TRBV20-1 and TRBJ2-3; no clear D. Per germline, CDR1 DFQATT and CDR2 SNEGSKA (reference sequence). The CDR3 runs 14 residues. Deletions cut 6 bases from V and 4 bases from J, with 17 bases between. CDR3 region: CSAVPRLGSDTQYF. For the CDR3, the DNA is TGCAGTGCCGTTCCGCGGCTGGGGTCAGATACGCAGTATTTT.

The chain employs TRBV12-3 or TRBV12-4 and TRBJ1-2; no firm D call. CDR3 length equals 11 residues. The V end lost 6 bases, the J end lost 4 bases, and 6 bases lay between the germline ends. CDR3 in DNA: TGTGCCAGCAGCCAGGTCTATGGCTACACCTTC. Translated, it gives CASSQVYGYTF.

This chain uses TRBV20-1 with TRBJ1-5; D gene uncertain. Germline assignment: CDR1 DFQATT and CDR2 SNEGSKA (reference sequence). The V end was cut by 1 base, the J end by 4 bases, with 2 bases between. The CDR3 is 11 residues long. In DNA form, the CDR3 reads TGCAGTGCTAGAGGGAATCAGCCCCAGCATTTT. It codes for CSARGNQPQHF.

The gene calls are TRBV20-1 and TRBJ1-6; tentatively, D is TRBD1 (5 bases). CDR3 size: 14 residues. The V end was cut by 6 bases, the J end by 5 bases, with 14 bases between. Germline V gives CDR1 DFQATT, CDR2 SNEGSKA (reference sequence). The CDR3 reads CSAVGGGDNSPLHF. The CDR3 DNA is TGCAGTGCCGTGGGGGGTGGCGATAATTCACCCCTCCACTTT.

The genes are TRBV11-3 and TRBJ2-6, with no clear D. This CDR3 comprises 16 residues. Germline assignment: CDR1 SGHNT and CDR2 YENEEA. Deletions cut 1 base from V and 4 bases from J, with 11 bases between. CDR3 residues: CASSLGAALGANVLTF. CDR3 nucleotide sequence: TGTGCCAGCAGCTTAGGGGCGGCTCTGGGGGCCAACGTCCTGACTTTC.

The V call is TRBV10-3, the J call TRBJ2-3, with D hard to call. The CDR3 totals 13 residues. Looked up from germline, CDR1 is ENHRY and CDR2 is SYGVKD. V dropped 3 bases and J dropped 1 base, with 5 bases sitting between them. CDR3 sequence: CAISESGTDTQYF. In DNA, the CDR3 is TGTGCCATCAGTGAATCGGGCACAGATACGCAGTATTTT.

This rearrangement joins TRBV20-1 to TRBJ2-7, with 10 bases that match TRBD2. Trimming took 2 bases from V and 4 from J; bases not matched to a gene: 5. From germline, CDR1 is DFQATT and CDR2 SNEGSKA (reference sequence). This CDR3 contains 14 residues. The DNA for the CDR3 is TGCAGTGCTAGATCTCCTAGCGGGAGTTACGAGCAGTACTTC. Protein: CSARSPSGSYEQYF.

CDR3 protein: CASSSRGRGVHYGYTF. In DNA form, the CDR3 reads TGTGCCAGCAGCTCCCGGGGGAGGGGTGTGCACTATGGCTACACCTTC. This chain uses TRBV12-3 or TRBV12-4 with TRBJ1-2; tentatively, D is TRBD1 (5 bases). The CDR3 contains 16 residues. The V and J ends lost 6 bases and 3 bases respectively, with 20 bases between them.

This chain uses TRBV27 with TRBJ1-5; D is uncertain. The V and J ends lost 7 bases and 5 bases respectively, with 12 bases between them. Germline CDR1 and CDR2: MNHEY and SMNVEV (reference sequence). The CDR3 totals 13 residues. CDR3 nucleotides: TGTGCCAGCATTCCGGCCGGGGATCAGCCCCAGCATTTT. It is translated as CASIPAGDQPQHF.